This T cell receptor beta chain derives from a study of T-cell memory formation after mild COVID-19. Whole-study results and caveats: Pre-infection memory carried some responding clones, suggesting that cross-reactive memory joined.

From germline, CDR1 is LGHDT and CDR2 YNNKEL (reference sequence). Trimming took off 0 bases at V and 8 bases at J, with 14 bases between the two ends. This CDR3 is 15 amino acids long. TCRdb analysed the 5' RACE reads with MiXCR anew, one entry per CDR3 protein. The profile shows around 250,000 distinct CDR3 sequences, about 16% of them singletons. A remark on this clonotype: What it recognizes is unknown.

The TCR sequence derives from a man younger than 30 who had mild COVID-19 (a few samples of this study predate the infection). Cell type and time point are not known. What was sequenced was PBMCs or a T cell subset sorted from them (not recorded which). The rearrangement joins TRBV3-1 to TRBJ2-1, with D possibly matching TRBD2 (6 bases). The CDR3 bases are TGTGCCAGCAGCCAAGAGGCGGGGTTATACGATGAGCAGTTCTTC. This sequence encodes CASSQEAGLYDEQFF.